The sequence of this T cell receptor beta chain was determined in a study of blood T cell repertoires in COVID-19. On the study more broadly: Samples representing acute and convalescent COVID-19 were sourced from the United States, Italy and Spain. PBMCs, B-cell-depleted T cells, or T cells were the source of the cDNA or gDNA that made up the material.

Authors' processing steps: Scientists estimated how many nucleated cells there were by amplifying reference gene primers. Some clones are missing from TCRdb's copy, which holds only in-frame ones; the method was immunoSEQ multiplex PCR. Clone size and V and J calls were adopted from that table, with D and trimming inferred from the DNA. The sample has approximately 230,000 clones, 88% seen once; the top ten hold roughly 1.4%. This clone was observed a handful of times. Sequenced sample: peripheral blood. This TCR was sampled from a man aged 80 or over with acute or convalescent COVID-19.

The CDR3 bases are TGTGCCAGCACCCCCGACAGGGGGATAGCTGGGGCCAACGTCCTGACTTTC. Protein: CASTPDRGIAGANVLTF. The J gene is TRBJ2-6, the V gene TRBV4-2; 9 bases agree with TRBD1. The V segment lost 7 bases and the J segment 2 bases; nucleotides outside the gene matches: 9. The CDR3 runs to 17 residues. Germline assignment: CDR1 LGHNA and CDR2 YNFKEQ.